The TCR beta chain under discussion was sequenced for a study of CD8+CD57+ T cells in acquired aplastic anemia. The ends were cut back, 0 bases at V and 4 bases at J, with 15 bases in the middle. The CDR3 is made up of 15 amino acids. CDR1 is DFQATT, CDR2 SNEGSKA, per germline (reference sequence). Flow cytometry had shown expanded CD8+CD57+ cells in the patients chosen for sequencing. The template used for profiling TCR beta VDJ and CDR3 was genomic DNA. MiXCR, run by TCRdb on the reads, gives a single entry per CDR3 protein. The sample includes roughly 150,000 distinct CDR3 sequences, around 43% of them seen just once.

What was sequenced was sorted CD4+, CD8+, or CD8+CD57+ T cells (not recorded which) from PBMCs. This receptor was taken from a human donor with aplastic anemia. The chain couples TRBV20-1 to TRBJ2-5; D is perhaps TRBD2 (5 bases). CDR3 DNA sequence: TGCAGTGCTAGAGAGATAGGACCCCGGGGAGAGACCCAGTACTTC. It is translated as CSAREIGPRGETQYF.